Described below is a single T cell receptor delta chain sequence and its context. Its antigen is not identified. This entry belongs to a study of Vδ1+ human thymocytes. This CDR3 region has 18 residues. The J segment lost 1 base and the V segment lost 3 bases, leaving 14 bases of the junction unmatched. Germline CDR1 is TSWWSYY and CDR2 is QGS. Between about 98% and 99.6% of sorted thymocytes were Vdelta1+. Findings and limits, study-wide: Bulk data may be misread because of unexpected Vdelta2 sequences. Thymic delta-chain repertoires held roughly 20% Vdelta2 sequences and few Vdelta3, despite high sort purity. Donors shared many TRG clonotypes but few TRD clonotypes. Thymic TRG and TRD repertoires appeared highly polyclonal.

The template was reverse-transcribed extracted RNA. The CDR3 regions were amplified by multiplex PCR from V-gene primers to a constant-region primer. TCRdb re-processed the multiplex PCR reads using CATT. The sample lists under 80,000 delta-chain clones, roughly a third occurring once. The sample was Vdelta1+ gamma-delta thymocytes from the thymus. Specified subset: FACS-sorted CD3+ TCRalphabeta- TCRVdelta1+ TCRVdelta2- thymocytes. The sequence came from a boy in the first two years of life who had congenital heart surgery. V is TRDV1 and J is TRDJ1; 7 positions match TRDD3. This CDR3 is CALGDHPTSGGSTDKLIF. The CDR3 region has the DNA TGTGCTCTTGGGGACCACCCTACTTCAGGGGGATCCACCGATAAACTCATCTTT.